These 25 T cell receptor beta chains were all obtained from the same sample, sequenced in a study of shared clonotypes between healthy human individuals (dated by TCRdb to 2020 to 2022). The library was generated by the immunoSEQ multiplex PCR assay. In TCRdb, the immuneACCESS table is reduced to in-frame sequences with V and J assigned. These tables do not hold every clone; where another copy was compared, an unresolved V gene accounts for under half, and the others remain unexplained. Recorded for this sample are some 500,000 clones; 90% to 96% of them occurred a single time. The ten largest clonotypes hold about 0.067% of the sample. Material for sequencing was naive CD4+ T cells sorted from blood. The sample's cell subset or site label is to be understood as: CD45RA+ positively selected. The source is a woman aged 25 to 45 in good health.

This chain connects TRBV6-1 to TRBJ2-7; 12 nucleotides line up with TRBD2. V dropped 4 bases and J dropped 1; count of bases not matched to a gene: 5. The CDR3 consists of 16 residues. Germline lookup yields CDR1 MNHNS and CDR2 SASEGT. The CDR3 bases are TGTGCCAGCAGTGTCCCTAGCGGGAGGGAATCCTACGAGCAGTACTTC. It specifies CASSVPSGRESYEQYF.

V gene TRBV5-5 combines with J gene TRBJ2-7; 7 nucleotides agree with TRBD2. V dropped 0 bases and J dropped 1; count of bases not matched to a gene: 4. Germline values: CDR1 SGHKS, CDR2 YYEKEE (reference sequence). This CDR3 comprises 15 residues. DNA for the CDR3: TGTGCCAGCAGCTTGGCAGTCGGGGGGTCCTACGAGCAGTACTTC. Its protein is CASSLAVGGSYEQYF.

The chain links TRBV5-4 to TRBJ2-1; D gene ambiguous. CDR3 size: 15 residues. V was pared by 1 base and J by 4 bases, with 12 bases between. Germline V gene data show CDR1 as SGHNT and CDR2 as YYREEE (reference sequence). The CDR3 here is CASSLISADYNEQFF. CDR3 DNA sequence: TGTGCCAGCAGCTTGATCAGCGCCGATTACAATGAGCAGTTCTTC.

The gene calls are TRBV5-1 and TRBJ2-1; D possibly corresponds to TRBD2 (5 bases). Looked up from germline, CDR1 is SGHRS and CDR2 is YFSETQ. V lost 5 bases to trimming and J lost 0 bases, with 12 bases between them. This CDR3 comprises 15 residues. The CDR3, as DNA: TGCGCCAGCAGAGAGGGAACTAGCTCCTACAATGAGCAGTTCTTC. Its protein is CASREGTSSYNEQFF.

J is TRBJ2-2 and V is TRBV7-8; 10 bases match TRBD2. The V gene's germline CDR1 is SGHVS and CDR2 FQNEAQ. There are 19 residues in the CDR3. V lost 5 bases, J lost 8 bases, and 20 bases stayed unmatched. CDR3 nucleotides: TGTGCCAGCAGCGATAGGGGTTTTCGACTAGCGGGCCCAACTGGGGAGCTGTTTTTT. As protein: CASSDRGFRLAGPTGELFF. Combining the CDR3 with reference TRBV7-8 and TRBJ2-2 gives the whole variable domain GAGVSQSPRYKVAKRGQDVALRCDPISGHVSLFWYQQALGQGPEFLTYFQNEAQLDKSGLPSDRFFAERPEGSVSTLKIQRTQQEDSAVYLCASSDRGFRLAGPTGELFFGEGSRLTVL.

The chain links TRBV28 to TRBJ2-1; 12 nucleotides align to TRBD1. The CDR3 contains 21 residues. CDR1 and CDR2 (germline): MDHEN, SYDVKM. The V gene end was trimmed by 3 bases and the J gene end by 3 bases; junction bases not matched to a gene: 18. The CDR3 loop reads CASSFREAGQGATSDYNEQFF. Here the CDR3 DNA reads TGTGCCAGCAGTTTCCGAGAGGCGGGACAGGGGGCAACTAGCGACTACAATGAGCAGTTCTTC.

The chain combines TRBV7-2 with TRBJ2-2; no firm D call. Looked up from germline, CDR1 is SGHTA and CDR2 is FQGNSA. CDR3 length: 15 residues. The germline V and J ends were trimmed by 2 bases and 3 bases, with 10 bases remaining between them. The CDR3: CASSLSAVYTGELFF. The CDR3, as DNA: TGTGCCAGCAGCTTATCCGCGGTTTACACCGGGGAGCTGTTTTTT. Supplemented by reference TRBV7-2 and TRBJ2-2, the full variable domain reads GAGVSQSPSNKVTEKGKDVELRCDPISGHTALYWYRQSLGQGLEFLIYFQGNSAPDKSGLPSDRFSAERTGGSVSTLTIQRTQQEDSAVYLCASSLSAVYTGELFFGEGSRLTVL.

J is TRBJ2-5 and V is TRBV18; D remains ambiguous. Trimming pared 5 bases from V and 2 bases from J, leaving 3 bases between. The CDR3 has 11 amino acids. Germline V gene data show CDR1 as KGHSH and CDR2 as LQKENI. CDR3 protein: CASSSQETQYF. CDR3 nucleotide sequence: TGTGCCAGCTCATCGCAAGAGACCCAGTACTTC. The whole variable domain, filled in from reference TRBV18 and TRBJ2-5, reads NAGVMQNPRHLVRRRGQEARLRCSPMKGHSHVYWYRQLPEEGLKFMVYLQKENIIDESGMPKERFSAEFPKEGPSILRIQQVVRGDSAAYFCASSSQETQYFGPGTRLLVL.

CDR3 sequence: CASSPGDLNNEQFF. The CDR3 bases are TGTGCCAGCAGCCCGGGGGACCTTAACAATGAGCAGTTCTTC. The V gene is TRBV5-5, the J gene TRBJ2-1, with D possibly TRBD2 on 6 matching bases. This CDR3 is built from 14 residues. Germline V gene sequence: CDR1 SGHKS, CDR2 YYEKEE (reference sequence). V lost 4 bases and J 5 bases, leaving 13 bases between the germline ends.

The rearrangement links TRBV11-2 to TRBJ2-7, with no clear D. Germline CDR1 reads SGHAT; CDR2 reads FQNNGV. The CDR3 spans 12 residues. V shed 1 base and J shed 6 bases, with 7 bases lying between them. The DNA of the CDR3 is TGTGCCAGCAGCTTAGGTGTGGGCGAGCAGTACTTC. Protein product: CASSLGVGEQYF.

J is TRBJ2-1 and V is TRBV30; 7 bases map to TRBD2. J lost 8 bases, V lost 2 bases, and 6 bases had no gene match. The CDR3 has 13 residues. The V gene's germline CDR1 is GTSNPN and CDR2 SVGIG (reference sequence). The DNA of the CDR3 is TGTGCCTGGAGTAGGAGCGGGATTCATGAGCAGTTCTTC. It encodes CAWSRSGIHEQFF.

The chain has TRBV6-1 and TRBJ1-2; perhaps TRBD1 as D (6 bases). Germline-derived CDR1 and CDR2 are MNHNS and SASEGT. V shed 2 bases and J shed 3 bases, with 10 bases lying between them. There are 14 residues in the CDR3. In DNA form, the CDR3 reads TGTGCCAGCAGTGAAATGGGGGGCGACTATGGCTACACCTTC. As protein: CASSEMGGDYGYTF.

The CDR3 sequence is CASSFRPTDFTGATYEQYF. CDR3 nucleotide sequence: TGTGCCAGCAGCTTCCGCCCTACTGATTTTACCGGGGCAACCTACGAGCAGTACTTC. The chain uses TRBV7-9 and TRBJ2-7; D may be TRBD1 or TRBD2 (5 bases each). The CDR3 has 19 residues. Between the trimmed V and J ends, which lost 3 bases and 2 bases, there was a span of 26 bases. Per the germline V gene, CDR1 is SEHNR and CDR2 is FQNEAQ (reference sequence).

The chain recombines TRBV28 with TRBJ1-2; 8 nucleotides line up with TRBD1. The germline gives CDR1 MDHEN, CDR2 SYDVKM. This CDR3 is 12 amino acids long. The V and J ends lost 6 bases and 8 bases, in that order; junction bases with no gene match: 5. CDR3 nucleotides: TGTGCCAGCAGGCCGCAGGGGGCCGGCTACACCTTC. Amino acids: CASRPQGAGYTF.

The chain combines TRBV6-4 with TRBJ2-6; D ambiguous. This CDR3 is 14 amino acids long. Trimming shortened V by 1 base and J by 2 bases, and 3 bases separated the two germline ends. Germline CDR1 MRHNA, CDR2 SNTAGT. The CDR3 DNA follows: TGTGCCAGCAGTGACTGGGCTGGGGCCAACGTCCTGACTTTC. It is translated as CASSDWAGANVLTF.

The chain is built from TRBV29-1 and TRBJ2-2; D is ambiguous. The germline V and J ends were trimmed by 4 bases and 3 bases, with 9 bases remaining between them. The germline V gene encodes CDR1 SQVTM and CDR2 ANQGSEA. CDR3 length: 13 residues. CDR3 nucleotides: TGCAGCGTTGCCCGGGCCTACACCGGGGAGCTGTTTTTT. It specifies CSVARAYTGELFF.

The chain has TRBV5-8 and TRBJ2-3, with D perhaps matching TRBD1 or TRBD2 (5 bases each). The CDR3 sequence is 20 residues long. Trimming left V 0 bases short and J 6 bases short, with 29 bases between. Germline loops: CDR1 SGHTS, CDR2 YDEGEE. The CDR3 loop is CASSLEGTAHFGFRGDTQYF. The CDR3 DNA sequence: TGTGCCAGCAGCTTGGAGGGGACCGCCCATTTCGGTTTTCGAGGGGATACGCAGTATTTT.

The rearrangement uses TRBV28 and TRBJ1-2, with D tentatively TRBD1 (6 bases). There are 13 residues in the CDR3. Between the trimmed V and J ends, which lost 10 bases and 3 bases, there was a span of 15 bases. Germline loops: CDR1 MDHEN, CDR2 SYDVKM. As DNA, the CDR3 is TGTGCCACTACAGGGTCATGGGACTATGGCTACACCTTC. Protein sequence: CATTGSWDYGYTF.

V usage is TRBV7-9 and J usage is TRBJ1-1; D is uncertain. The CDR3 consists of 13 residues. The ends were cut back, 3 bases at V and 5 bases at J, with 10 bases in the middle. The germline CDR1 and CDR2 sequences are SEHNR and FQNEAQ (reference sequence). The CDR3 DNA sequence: TGTGCCAGCAGCTTCCAGTCGGGGACTGAAGCTTTCTTT. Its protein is CASSFQSGTEAFF. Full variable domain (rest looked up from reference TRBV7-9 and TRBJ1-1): DTGVSQNPRHKITKRGQNVTFRCDPISEHNRLYWYRQTLGQGPEFLTYFQNEAQLEKSRLLSDRFSAERPKGSFSTLEIQRTEQGDSAMYLCASSFQSGTEAFFGQGTRLTVV.

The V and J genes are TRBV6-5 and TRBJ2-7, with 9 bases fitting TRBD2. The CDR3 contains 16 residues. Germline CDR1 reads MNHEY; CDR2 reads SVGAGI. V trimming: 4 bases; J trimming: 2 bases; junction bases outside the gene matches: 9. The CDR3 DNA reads TGTGCCAGCAGTTTACACCTTAGCGGGAGTGCCTACGAGCAGTACTTC. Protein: CASSLHLSGSAYEQYF.

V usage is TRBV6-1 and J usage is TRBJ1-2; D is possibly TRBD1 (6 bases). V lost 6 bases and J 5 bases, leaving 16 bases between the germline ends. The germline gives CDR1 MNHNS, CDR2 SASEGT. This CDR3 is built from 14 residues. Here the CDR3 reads CASSGESTGYGYTF. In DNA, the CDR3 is TGTGCCAGCAGCGGAGAGTCGACAGGTTATGGCTACACCTTC.

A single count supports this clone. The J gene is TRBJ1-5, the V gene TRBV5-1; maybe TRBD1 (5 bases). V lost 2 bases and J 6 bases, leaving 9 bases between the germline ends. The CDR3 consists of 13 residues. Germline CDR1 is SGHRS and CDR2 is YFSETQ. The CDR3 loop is CASSFEGSQPQHF. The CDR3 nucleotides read TGCGCCAGCAGCTTTGAGGGGTCTCAGCCCCAGCATTTT. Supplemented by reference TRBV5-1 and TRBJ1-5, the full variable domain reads KAGVTQTPRYLIKTRGQQVTLSCSPISGHRSVSWYQQTPGQGLQFLFEYFSETQRNKGNFPGRFSGRQFSNSRSEMNVSTLELGDSALYLCASSFEGSQPQHFGDGTRLSIL.

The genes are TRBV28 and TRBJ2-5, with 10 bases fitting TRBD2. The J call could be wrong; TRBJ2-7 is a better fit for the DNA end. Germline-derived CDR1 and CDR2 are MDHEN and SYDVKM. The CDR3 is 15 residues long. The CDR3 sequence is CASSLDLAGDYEQYF. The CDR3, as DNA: TGTGCCAGCAGCCTCGATCTAGCGGGGGATTACGAGCAGTACTTC.

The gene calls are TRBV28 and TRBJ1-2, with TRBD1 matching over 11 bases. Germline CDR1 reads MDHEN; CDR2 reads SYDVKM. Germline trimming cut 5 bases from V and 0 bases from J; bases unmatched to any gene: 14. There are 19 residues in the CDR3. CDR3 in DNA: TGTGCCAGCAGTGAGCTACCCGGGACAGGGGGTTCAGCTAACTATGGCTACACCTTC. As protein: CASSELPGTGGSANYGYTF.

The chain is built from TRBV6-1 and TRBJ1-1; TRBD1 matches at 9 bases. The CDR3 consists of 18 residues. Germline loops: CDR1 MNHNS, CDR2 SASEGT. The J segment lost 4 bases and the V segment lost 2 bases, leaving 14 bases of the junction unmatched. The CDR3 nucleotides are TGTGCCAGCAGTGAATCCCATCGGGACAGGGTAATTTTCACTGAAGCTTTCTTT. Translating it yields CASSESHRDRVIFTEAFF.